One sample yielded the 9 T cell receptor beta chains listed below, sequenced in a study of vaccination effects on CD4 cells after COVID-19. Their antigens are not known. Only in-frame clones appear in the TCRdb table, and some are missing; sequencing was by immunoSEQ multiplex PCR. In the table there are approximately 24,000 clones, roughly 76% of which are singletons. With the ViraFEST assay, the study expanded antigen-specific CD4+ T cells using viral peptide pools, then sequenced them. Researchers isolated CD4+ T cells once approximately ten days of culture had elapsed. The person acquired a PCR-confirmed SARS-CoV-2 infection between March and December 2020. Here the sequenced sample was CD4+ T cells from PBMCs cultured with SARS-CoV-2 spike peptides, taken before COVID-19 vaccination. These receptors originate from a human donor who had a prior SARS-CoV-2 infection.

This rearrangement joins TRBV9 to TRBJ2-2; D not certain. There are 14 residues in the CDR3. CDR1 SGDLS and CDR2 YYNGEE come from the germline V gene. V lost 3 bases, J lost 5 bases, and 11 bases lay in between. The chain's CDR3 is CASSGPAWTGELFF. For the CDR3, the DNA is TGTGCCAGCAGCGGGCCAGCTTGGACCGGGGAGCTGTTTTTT.

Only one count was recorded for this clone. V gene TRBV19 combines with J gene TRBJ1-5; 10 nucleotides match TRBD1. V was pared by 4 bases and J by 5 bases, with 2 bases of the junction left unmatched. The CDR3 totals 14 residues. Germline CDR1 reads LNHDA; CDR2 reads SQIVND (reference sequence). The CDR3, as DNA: TGTGCCAGTAGTAGAGGACAGGGGGATCAGCCCCAGCATTTT. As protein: CASSRGQGDQPQHF.

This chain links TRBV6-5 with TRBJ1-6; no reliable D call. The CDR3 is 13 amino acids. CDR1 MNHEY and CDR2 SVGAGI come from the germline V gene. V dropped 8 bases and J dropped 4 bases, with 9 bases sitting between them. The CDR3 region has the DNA TGTGCCAGCGGACGCAATTATAATTCACCCCTCCACTTT. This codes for CASGRNYNSPLHF.

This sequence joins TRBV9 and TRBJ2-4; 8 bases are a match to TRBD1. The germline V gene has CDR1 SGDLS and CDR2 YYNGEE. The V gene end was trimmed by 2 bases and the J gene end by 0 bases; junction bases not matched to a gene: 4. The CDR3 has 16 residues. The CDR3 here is CASSVGTGLAKNIQYF. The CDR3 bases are TGTGCCAGCAGCGTGGGGACAGGTCTAGCCAAAAACATTCAGTACTTC. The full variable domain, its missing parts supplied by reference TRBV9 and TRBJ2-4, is DSGVTQTPKHLITATGQRVTLRCSPRSGDLSVYWYQQSLDQGLQFLIQYYNGEERAKGNILERFSAQQFPDLHSELNLSSLELGDSALYFCASSVGTGLAKNIQYFGAGTRLSVL.

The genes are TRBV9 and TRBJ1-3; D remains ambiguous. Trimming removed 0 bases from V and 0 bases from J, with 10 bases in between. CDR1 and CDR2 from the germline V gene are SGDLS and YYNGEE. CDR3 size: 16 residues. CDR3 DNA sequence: TGTGCCAGCAGCGTAGAGTCCGGAAGCTCTGGAAACACCATATATTTT. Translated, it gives CASSVESGSSGNTIYF.

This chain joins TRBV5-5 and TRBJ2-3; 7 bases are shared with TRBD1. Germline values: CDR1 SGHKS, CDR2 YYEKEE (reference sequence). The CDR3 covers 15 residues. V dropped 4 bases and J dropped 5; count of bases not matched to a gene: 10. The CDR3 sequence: CASSTQTGSEDTQYF. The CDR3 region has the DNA TGTGCCAGCAGCACGCAGACAGGGTCGGAAGATACGCAGTATTTT.

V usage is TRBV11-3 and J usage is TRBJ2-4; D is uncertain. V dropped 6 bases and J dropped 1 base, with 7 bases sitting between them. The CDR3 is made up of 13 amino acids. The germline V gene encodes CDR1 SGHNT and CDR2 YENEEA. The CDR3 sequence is CASRGYAKNIQYF. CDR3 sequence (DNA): TGTGCCAGCAGGGGTTATGCCAAAAACATTCAGTACTTC.

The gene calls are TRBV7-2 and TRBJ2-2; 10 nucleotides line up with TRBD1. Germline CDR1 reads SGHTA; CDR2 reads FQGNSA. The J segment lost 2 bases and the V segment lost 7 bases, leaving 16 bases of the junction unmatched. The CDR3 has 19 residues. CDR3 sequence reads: CASTLLPPRTGGNTGELFF. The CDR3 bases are TGTGCCAGCACCCTCCTACCTCCCAGGACAGGGGGTAACACCGGGGAGCTGTTTTTT.

The CDR3 is CASSTGTYNEQFF. DNA of the CDR3: TGCGCCAGCAGTACAGGTACTTACAATGAGCAGTTCTTC. The rearrangement joins TRBV5-1 to TRBJ2-1, with D possibly being TRBD1 (5 bases). The CDR3 is 13 amino acids. Germline loops: CDR1 SGHRS, CDR2 YFSETQ. V lost 5 bases, J lost 4 bases, and 10 bases lay in between.